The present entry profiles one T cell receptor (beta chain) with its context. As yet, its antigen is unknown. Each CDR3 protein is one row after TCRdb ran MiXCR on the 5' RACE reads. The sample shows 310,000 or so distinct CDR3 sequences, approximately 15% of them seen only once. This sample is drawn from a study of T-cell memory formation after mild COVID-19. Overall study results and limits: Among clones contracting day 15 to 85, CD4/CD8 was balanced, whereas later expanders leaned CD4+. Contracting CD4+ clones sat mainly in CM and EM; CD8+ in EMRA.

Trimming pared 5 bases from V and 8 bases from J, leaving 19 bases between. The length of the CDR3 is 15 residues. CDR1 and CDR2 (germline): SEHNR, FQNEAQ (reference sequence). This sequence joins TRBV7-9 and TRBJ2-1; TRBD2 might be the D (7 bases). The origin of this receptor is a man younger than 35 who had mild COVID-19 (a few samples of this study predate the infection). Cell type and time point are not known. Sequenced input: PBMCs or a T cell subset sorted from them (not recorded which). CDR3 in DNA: TGTGCCAGCAGCCCGATGGCCGGGGGGCACTATGAGCAGTTCTTC. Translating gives CASSPMAGGHYEQFF.